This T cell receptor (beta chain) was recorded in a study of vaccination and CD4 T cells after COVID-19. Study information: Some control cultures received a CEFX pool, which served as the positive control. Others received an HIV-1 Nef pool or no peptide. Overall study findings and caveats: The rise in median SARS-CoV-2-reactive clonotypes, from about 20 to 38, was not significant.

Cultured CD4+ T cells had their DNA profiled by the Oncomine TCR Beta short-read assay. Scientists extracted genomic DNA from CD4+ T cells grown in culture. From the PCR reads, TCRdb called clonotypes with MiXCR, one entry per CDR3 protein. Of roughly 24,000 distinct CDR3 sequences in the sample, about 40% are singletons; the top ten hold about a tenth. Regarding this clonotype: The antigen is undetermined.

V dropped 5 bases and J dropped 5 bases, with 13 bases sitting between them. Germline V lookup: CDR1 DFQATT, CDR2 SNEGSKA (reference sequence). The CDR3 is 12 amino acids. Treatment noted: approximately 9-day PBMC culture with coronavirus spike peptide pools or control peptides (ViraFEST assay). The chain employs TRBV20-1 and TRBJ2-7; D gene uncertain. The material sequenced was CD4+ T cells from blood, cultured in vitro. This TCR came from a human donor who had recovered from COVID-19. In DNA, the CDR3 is TGCAGTGCTCAAACGCTGTCCCACGAGCAGTACTTC. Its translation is CSAQTLSHEQYF.